This entry describes one T cell receptor beta chain. Its antigen is unidentified. PCR was performed using 60 Vbeta and 13 Jbeta primers. Only in-frame clones appear in the TCRdb table, and some are missing; sequencing was by immunoSEQ multiplex PCR. The sample shows approximately 200,000 clones, 60% to 85% of them seen only once. This specimen belongs to a study of cytomegalovirus exposure and HLA in healthy donors. The study, taken as a whole, reports: Most of the TCR beta V segments (in an earlier analysis) were productive either about 87% or about 30% of the time.

This CDR3 spans 15 amino acids. Trimming pared 0 bases from V and 2 bases from J, leaving 7 bases between. Germline CDR1 is MNHEY and CDR2 is SVGAGI. The receptor's source is a girl aged 10 to 17 in good health and CMV-seropositive. The sample taken for sequencing was PBMCs. This chain connects TRBV6-5 to TRBJ1-4; D perhaps matches TRBD1 (5 bases). CDR3 sequence (DNA): TGTGCCAGCAGTTACTCGGGGGGGACTAATGAAAAACTGTTTTTT. Protein: CASSYSGGTNEKLFF.